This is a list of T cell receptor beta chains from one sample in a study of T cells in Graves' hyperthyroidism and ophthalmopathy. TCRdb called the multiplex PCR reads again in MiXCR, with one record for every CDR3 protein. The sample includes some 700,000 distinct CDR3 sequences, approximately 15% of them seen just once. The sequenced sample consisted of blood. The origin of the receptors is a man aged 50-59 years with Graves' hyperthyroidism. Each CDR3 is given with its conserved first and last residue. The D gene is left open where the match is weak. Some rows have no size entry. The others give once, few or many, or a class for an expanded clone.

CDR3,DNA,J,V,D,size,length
CASSWDRRNYGYTF,TGTGCCAGCAGTTGGGACAGGAGAAACTATGGCTACACCTTC,TRBJ1-2,TRBV28,TRBD1,few,14
CSARGQSLNQPQHF,TGCAGTGCTAGGGGACAGAGCCTCAATCAGCCCCAGCATTTT,TRBJ1-5,TRBV20-1,TRBD1,.,14
CASSPSWRGMRDNEQFF,TGTGCCAGCAGCCCCTCGTGGCGCGGGATGAGGGACAATGAGCAGTTCTTC,TRBJ2-1,TRBV13,.,.,17
CASSLAIGTSTYEQYF,TGTGCCAGCAGCTTAGCAATCGGGACTTCAACCTACGAGCAGTACTTC,TRBJ2-7,TRBV7-9,.,few,16
CASSHSGEGAGQFF,TGTGCCAGCAGCCACTCTGGGGAGGGGGCTGGGCAGTTCTTC,TRBJ2-1,TRBV7-9,.,.,14
CSAAPDRELQNIQYF,TGCAGTGCTGCCCCGGACAGGGAGTTACAAAACATTCAGTACTTC,TRBJ2-4,TRBV20-1,TRBD1,.,15
CASSRTGAKSNEKLFF,TGTGCCAGCAGTCGGACAGGGGCCAAGTCTAATGAAAAACTGTTTTTT,TRBJ1-4,TRBV6-1,TRBD1,many,16
CASSLIQGWTEAFF,TGTGCCAGCAGTTTAATACAGGGGTGGACTGAAGCTTTCTTT,TRBJ1-1,TRBV12-3/TRBV12-4,TRBD1,few,14
CASSPVLGGLETQYF,TGTGCCAGCAGTCCCGTACTGGGGGGTTTGGAGACCCAGTACTTC,TRBJ2-5,TRBV27,.,many,15
CSARVLAGVDEQYF,TGCAGTGCTAGAGTACTAGCGGGAGTCGACGAGCAGTACTTC,TRBJ2-7,TRBV20-1,TRBD2,few,14
CASSGQGAYGYTF,TGTGCCAGCAGCGGGCAGGGGGCCTATGGCTACACCTTC,TRBJ1-2,TRBV9,TRBD1,many,13
CASSRQGGNEQYF,TGTGCCAGCAGTCGACAGGGAGGCAACGAGCAGTACTTC,TRBJ2-7,TRBV12-3/TRBV12-4,.,.,13
CAISASGSGQTYEQYF,TGTGCCATCAGTGCCAGCGGGAGTGGGCAAACCTACGAGCAGTACTTC,TRBJ2-7,TRBV10-3,TRBD2,many,16
CASSSGATRTTNTGELFF,TGTGCCAGCAGCAGTGGGGCGACTAGAACAACTAACACCGGGGAGCTGTTTTTT,TRBJ2-2,TRBV28,.,many,18
CASSPRQANSYEQYF,TGCGCCAGCAGCCCCCGACAGGCTAACTCCTACGAGCAGTACTTC,TRBJ2-7,TRBV5-1,.,.,15
CASSSEAAGRSITRDTGELFF,TGTGCCAGCAGTTCCGAAGCCGCGGGACGGTCGATCACCCGAGACACCGGGGAGCTGTTTTTT,TRBJ2-2,TRBV13,.,few,21
CASSQTAYQPQHF,TGTGCCAGCAGTCAGACAGCATATCAGCCCCAGCATTTT,TRBJ1-5,TRBV12-3/TRBV12-4,.,many,13
CASSASWGRTDTQYF,TGTGCCAGCAGCGCCAGTTGGGGACGCACAGATACGCAGTATTTT,TRBJ2-3,TRBV7-8,.,many,15
CASSNRPTGIADTQYF,TGTGCCAGCAGCAATAGACCGACAGGGATTGCGGATACGCAGTATTTT,TRBJ2-3,TRBV9,TRBD1,.,16
CASSSLDRNSPLHF,TGTGCCAGCAGTTCCCTGGACCGAAATTCACCCCTCCACTTT,TRBJ1-6,TRBV12-3/TRBV12-4,.,few,14
CASSTGQPNQPQHF,TGTGCCAGCAGCACGGGACAGCCCAATCAGCCCCAGCATTTT,TRBJ1-5,TRBV7-2,TRBD1,.,14
CASSLFHNYGYTF,TGTGCCAGCAGCCTATTTCATAACTATGGCTACACCTTC,TRBJ1-2,TRBV5-5,.,.,13
CAWSLQDLSSYNEQFF,TGTGCCTGGAGTTTACAGGACCTTAGCTCCTACAATGAGCAGTTCTTC,TRBJ2-1,TRBV30,.,many,16
CASSPRDPGSGNTIYF,TGTGCCAGCTCACCTCGGGACCCCGGCTCTGGAAACACCATATATTTT,TRBJ1-3,TRBV18,.,.,16
CASSLISGQVTEAFF,TGCGCCAGCAGTCTAATCTCGGGACAAGTCACTGAAGCTTTCTTT,TRBJ1-1,TRBV5-1,.,.,15
CASTPTGEMNTEALF,TGTGCCAGCACCCCAACAGGGGAGATGAACACTGAAGCTTTATTT,TRBJ1-1,TRBV7-2,TRBD1,.,15
CASRRDTTTYEQYF,TGTGCCAGCCGCCGGGACACCACTACGTACGAGCAGTACTTC,TRBJ2-7,TRBV2,.,many,14
CSARDGQPYEQYF,TGCAGTGCTAGAGATGGACAGCCCTACGAGCAGTACTTC,TRBJ2-7,TRBV20-1,.,few,13
CASSYSCNQETQYF,TGTGCCAGCAGTTACTCGTGCAACCAAGAGACCCAGTACTTC,TRBJ2-5,TRBV6-5,.,few,14
CAISDSRNTEAFF,TGTGCCATCAGTGACAGCCGTAACACTGAAGCTTTCTTT,TRBJ1-1,TRBV10-3,.,few,13
CASSFGDRRSAAQYF,TGTGCCAGCAGCTTTGGGGACAGGCGATCAGCCGCCCAGTACTTC,TRBJ2-5,TRBV7-2,TRBD1,many,15
CASSLAQAGDTQYF,TGTGCCAGCAGCTTAGCGCAAGCGGGAGATACGCAGTATTTT,TRBJ2-3,TRBV7-9,.,few,14
CAISDGGRAGEQFF,TGTGCCATCAGTGACGGCGGGAGGGCCGGTGAGCAGTTCTTC,TRBJ2-1,TRBV10-3,TRBD2,many,14
CASSLAAEGLSYEQYF,TGCGCCAGCAGCTTGGCCGCGGAGGGCCTCTCCTACGAGCAGTACTTC,TRBJ2-7,TRBV5-1,.,many,16
CASSQDGAGFPEAFF,TGTGCCAGCAGCCAAGATGGGGCAGGGTTCCCTGAAGCTTTCTTT,TRBJ1-1,TRBV3-1,.,many,15
CASSLWGGAGTDTQYF,TGTGCCAGCAGCTTATGGGGGGGCGCGGGCACAGATACGCAGTATTTT,TRBJ2-3,TRBV7-2,.,many,16
CATRTTGAGEQYF,TGTGCCACCAGAACTACAGGGGCTGGCGAGCAGTACTTC,TRBJ2-7,TRBV15,TRBD1,few,13
CAWSPNRGRVEKLFF,TGTGCCTGGAGCCCCAACAGGGGGCGAGTTGAAAAACTGTTTTTT,TRBJ1-4,TRBV30,TRBD1,many,15
CASSLLGQTNYGYTF,TGTGCCAGCAGCTTATTAGGACAGACAAACTATGGCTACACCTTC,TRBJ1-2,TRBV7-9,.,many,15
CASSISLNTEAFF,TGTGCCAGTAGTATAAGTCTGAACACTGAAGCTTTCTTT,TRBJ1-1,TRBV19,.,many,13
CASSLWRVGGELFF,TGTGCCAGCAGTTTATGGAGAGTTGGCGGGGAGCTGTTTTTT,TRBJ2-2,TRBV28,.,few,14
CASSFIPLAGGDWVEQFF,TGTGCCAGCAGTTTCATACCATTAGCGGGAGGGGATTGGGTTGAGCAGTTCTTC,TRBJ2-1,TRBV27,TRBD2,many,18
CASSLLGFHSYEQYF,TGTGCCAGCAGTTTATTAGGGTTCCACTCCTACGAGCAGTACTTC,TRBJ2-7,TRBV27,.,many,15
CSARGDGREGFYNEQFF,TGCAGTGCTAGAGGGGATGGCCGGGAGGGTTTCTACAATGAGCAGTTCTTC,TRBJ2-1,TRBV20-1,TRBD2,.,17
CASSQGEGHSNNQPQHF,TGTGCCAGCAGCCAGGGGGAAGGACACAGCAACAATCAGCCCCAGCATTTT,TRBJ1-5,TRBV4-2,.,few,17
CATGVMNTEAFF,TGTGCCACGGGGGTCATGAACACTGAAGCTTTCTTT,TRBJ1-1,TRBV28,.,.,12
CATRGTAYNEQFF,TGCGCCACAAGGGGGACAGCTTACAATGAGCAGTTCTTC,TRBJ2-1,TRBV5-1,TRBD1,many,13
CASNQGPEKLFF,TGTGCCAGCAATCAGGGCCCGGAAAAACTGTTTTTT,TRBJ1-4,TRBV2,.,many,12
CASRRRTGPVGELFF,TGTGCCAGCAGACGAAGGACAGGGCCGGTCGGGGAGCTGTTTTTT,TRBJ2-2,TRBV6-1,TRBD1,.,15
CASSFPLTGPNTEAFF,TGTGCCAGCAGCTTCCCGCTGACAGGGCCGAACACTGAAGCTTTCTTT,TRBJ1-1,TRBV13,TRBD1,many,16
CASSFRGEVWADGYTF,TGTGCCAGCAGCTTTAGGGGTGAAGTCTGGGCCGACGGCTACACCTTC,TRBJ1-2,TRBV11-2,.,many,16
CASGRKGSSQPQHF,TGTGCCAGCGGGCGGAAGGGGAGTAGTCAGCCCCAGCATTTT,TRBJ1-5,TRBV27,.,few,14
CASSLANEQYF,TGTGCCAGCTCTCTAGCGAACGAGCAGTACTTC,TRBJ2-7,TRBV2,.,many,11
CASSLPGQGIEQYF,TGTGCCAGCAGCTTACCGGGACAGGGAATCGAGCAGTACTTC,TRBJ2-7,TRBV7-9,TRBD1,few,14